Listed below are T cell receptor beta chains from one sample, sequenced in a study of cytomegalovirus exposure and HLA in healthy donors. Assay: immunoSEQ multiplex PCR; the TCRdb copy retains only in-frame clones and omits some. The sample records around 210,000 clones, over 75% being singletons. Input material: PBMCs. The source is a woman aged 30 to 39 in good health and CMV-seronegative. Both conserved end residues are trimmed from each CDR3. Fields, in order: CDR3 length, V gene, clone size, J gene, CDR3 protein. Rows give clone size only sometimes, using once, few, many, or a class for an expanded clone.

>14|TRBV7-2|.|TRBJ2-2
ASSSYGGRALGELF
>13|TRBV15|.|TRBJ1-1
ATSGDRARNTEAF
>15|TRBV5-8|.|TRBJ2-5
ASSLGVAGGTQETQY
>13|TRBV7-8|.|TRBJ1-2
ASSFKGTGGYGYT
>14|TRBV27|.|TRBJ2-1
ASSLASGITYNEQF
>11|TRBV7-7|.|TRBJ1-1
ASSSGQKCEAF
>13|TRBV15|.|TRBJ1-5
ATSSQRGGNQPQH
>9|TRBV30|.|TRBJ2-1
AWTPGNEQF
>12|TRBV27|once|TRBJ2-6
ASSRVSGANVLT
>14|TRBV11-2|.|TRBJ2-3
ASSLFLGLAPDTQY
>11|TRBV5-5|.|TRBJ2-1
ASLFPPYNEQF
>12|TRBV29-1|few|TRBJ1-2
SDTGFKGNYGYT
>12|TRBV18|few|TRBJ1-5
ASSPSRSNQPQH
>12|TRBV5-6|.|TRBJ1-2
ASSRRQGEYGYT
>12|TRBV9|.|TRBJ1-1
ASSVGQENTEAF
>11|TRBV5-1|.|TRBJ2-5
ASSRGLAETQY
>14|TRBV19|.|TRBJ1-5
ASSRSPGRGNQPQH
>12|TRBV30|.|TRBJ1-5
AWSVSGGNQPQH
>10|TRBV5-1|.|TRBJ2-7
ASSFGQDEQY
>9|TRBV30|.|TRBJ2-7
AWTAGRGQY
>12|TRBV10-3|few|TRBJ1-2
AISESRGLSGYT
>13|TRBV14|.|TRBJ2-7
ASSQGTSGPYEQY
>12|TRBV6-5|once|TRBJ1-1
ASSYGGENTEAF
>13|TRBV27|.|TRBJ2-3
ASSAKQGAATTQY
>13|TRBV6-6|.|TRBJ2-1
ASSYRDRNYNEQF
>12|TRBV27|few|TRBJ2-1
ASNVAGGPGEQF
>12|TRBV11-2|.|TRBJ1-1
ASSYTVMNTEAF
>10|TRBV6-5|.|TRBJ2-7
ASSTRHHEQY
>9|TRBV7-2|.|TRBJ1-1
ASSQGQEAF
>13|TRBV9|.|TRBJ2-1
ASSVGGASYNEQF
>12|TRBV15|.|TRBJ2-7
ATSRGTAIYEQY
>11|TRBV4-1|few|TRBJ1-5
ASSPAGSQPQH
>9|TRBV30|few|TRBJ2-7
AWSHAYEQY
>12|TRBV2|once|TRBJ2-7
ASTPGLAAYEQY
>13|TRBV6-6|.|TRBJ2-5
ASRPSTSGSETQY
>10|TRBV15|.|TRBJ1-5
ATSTHRQPQH
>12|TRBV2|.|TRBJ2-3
ASTRETHTDTQY
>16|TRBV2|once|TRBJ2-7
ASSESNRSGGGPYEQY
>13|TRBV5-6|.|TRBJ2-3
ASSPGVGYTDTQY
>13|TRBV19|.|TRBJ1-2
ASSIDRTGNYGYT
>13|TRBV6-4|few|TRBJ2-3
ASSDLAGGFDTQY
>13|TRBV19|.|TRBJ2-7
ASSIGYGLANEQY
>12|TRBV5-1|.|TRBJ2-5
ASSLVGGAETQY
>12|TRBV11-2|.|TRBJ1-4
ASTYRAGGEKLF
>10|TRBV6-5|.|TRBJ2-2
ASSLNTGELF
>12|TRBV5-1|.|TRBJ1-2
ASSFTGGGYGYT
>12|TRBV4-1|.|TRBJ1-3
ASSLNTGGNTIY
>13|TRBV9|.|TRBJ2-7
ASSVGGTTTYEQY
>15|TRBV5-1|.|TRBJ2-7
ASSLEIQGADGNEQY
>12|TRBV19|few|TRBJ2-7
ASSSQGAWDEQY
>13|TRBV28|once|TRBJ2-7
ASSLSGRRYYEQY
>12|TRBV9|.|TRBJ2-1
ASSVGPGSNEQF
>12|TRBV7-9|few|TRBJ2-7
SSSSGHRGSEQY
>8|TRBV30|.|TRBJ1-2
AWGDYGYP